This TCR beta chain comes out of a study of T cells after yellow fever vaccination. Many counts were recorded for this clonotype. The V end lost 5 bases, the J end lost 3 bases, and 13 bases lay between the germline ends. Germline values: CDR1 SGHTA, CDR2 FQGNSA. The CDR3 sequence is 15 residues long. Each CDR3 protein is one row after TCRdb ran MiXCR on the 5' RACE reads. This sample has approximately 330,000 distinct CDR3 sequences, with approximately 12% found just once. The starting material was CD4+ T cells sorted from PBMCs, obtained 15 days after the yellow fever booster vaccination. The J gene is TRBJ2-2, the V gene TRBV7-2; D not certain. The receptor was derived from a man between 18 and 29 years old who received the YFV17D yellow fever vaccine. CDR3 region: CASSLTGFYTGELFF. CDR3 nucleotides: TGTGCCAGCAGCCTAACCGGGTTCTACACCGGGGAGCTGTTTTTT.